Below, 9 T cell receptor beta chains from the same sample are listed, as sequenced in a study of blood T cell repertoires in COVID-19. The assay was immunoSEQ multiplex PCR, and TCRdb's table has in-frame clones only and misses some. The table lists roughly 180,000 clones, 85% of them singletons. The sequencing sample was made of peripheral blood. Receptor source: a woman aged 45-60 years with COVID-19, enrolled during active disease.

The chain carries TRBV19 and TRBJ1-2, with 9 bases matching TRBD1. The CDR3 sequence is 13 residues long. V trimming: 6 bases; J trimming: 5 bases; junction bases outside the gene matches: 4. CDR1 and CDR2 (germline): LNHDA, SQIVND (reference sequence). The CDR3 region has the DNA TGTGCCAGTAGGGGACAGGGTTTTTATGGCTACACCTTC. Translated: CASRGQGFYGYTF.

This rearrangement joins TRBV19 to TRBJ2-7, with 10 bases that match TRBD1. The CDR3 consists of 14 residues. Unmatched junction bases numbered 5, after V lost 7 bases and J lost 2 bases. Germline loops: CDR1 LNHDA, CDR2 SQIVND (reference sequence). CDR3 region: CASNDRGPTYEQYF. For the CDR3, the DNA is TGTGCCAGTAATGACAGGGGGCCCACCTACGAGCAGTACTTC.

The CDR3 reads CASRAGGTGGTHEQYF. The DNA of the CDR3 is TGTGCCAGCAGAGCAGGCGGGACAGGGGGTACCCACGAGCAGTACTTC. The rearrangement uses TRBV7-9 and TRBJ2-7; 11 nucleotides line up with TRBD1. Trimming took 6 bases from V and 5 from J; bases not matched to a gene: 12. The CDR3 length is 16 residues. The V gene's germline CDR1 is SEHNR and CDR2 FQNEAQ (reference sequence).

This sequence joins TRBV6-5 and TRBJ2-7; 7 nucleotides line up with TRBD2. Germline CDR1 MNHEY, CDR2 SVGAGI. This CDR3 comprises 13 residues. J lost 6 bases, V lost 10 bases, and 12 bases had no gene match. CDR3 bases: TGTGCCACCAGGACTAGTTCTGTGGGCGAGCAGTACTTC. It is translated as CATRTSSVGEQYF.

The chain has TRBV5-4 and TRBJ1-4; perhaps TRBD1 as D (5 bases). This CDR3 comprises 13 residues. Trimming took 1 base from V and 7 from J, leaving 8 bases between them. Germline assignment: CDR1 SGHNT and CDR2 YYREEE (reference sequence). CDR3 nucleotides: TGTGCCAGCAGCTTGAGGGGAGGTGAAAAACTGTTTTTT. The encoded protein is CASSLRGGEKLFF.

The chain uses TRBV5-1 and TRBJ2-1; 7 nucleotides agree with TRBD2. In germline, CDR1 is SGHRS, CDR2 YFSETQ. Trimming removed 2 bases from V and 3 bases from J; junction bases left unmatched: 2. The CDR3 totals 14 residues. CDR3 amino acids: CASSFGDYYNEQFF. The CDR3 region has the DNA TGCGCCAGCAGCTTCGGGGACTACTACAATGAGCAGTTCTTC.

CDR3 DNA sequence: TGTGCCAGCAGACCCATTAGGGGGCCGCCGGGGACCCAGTACTTC. Translating gives CASRPIRGPPGTQYF. The chain uses TRBV7-9 and TRBJ2-5, with 7 bases aligning to TRBD1. The length of the CDR3 is 15 residues. The trim removed 6 bases at V and 7 bases at J, leaving 14 bases unmatched. The V gene's germline CDR1 is SEHNR and CDR2 FQNEAQ (reference sequence).

The chain carries TRBV30 and TRBJ1-3; no reliable D call. The germline V gene has CDR1 GTSNPN and CDR2 SVGIG (reference sequence). The V gene lost 3 bases and the J gene lost 2 bases, with 11 bases spanning the gap. The CDR3 extends over 14 amino acids. The CDR3 DNA sequence: TGTGCCTGGAGCGCGGACTTCGCTGGAAACACCATATATTTT. Translating it yields CAWSADFAGNTIYF.

J is TRBJ2-2 and V is TRBV5-1; 9 nucleotides align to TRBD1. CDR1 is SGHRS and CDR2 is YFSETQ in the germline V gene. With V trimmed by 7 bases and J by 4 bases, 8 bases remained unmatched. The CDR3 loop spans 15 amino acids. DNA for the CDR3: TGCGCCAGCCGAGGACAGGGGATGAGCACCGGGGAGCTGTTTTTT. Its translation is CASRGQGMSTGELFF.